This T cell receptor (beta chain) emerged from a study of OX40 agonist ivuxolimab in advanced cancers. Study context: Six ivuxolimab dose levels, 0.01 to 10 mg/kg, were given intravenously every 2 weeks.

TCRdb keeps only in-frame clones here, not all; method: immunoSEQ multiplex PCR. This table holds roughly 24,000 clones, roughly 84% found once. The CDR3 is 15 amino acids. CDR1 and CDR2 from the germline V gene are MGHDK and SYGVNS. Trimming took 2 bases from V and 2 from J, leaving 12 bases between them. In its sample, this clone was seen once. Its specificity is unknown. Study findings and constraints: At 0.1 to 3.0 mg/kg and by week 6, clonal expansion occurred in CD4+ and CD8+ blood T cells. Relative to CD4+ cells, CD8+ T cells on average had more expanded clones.

The chain uses TRBV25-1 and TRBJ1-1, with D possibly being TRBD1 (6 bases). Source: CD4+ or CD8+ T cells sorted from blood, taken in a trial of the OX40 agonist ivuxolimab. This clonotype was sampled from an adult with an advanced solid tumor such as melanoma, head and neck, liver or kidney cancer. CDR3 sequence (DNA): TGTGCCAGCAGTGAAGCGCACAGGGTTAACACTGAAGCTTTCTTT. Its translation: CASSEAHRVNTEAFF.